What follows is one T cell receptor beta chain and its context. Original processing methods: Amplification from reference gene primers served as the basis for estimated nucleated cell counts. This table comes from immunoSEQ multiplex PCR, and its TCRdb copy is limited to in-frame clones, with some not included. V, J and clone size are taken as reported in that table, and D and trimming were inferred from the DNA itself. Of some 270,000 clones listed, roughly nine tenths were seen once; the top ten hold approximately 2.2%. The sample originates from a study of blood T cell repertoires in COVID-19. Looking at the study overall: Researchers got acute and convalescent COVID-19 samples from the United States, Italy and Spain. PBMCs, B-cell-depleted T cells, or T cells provided the cDNA or gDNA that made up the material.

Germline V gene lookup returns CDR1 MNHNS and CDR2 SASEGT. Deletions cut 7 bases from V and 4 bases from J, with 14 bases between. The CDR3 spans 13 residues. The source of this sequence is a man aged 50-59 years with acute or convalescent COVID-19. The chain combines TRBV6-1 with TRBJ2-7, with D maybe TRBD2 (6 bases). The specimen sequenced was peripheral blood. CDR3 region: CASTPSGEYEQYF. The CDR3 nucleotides are TGTGCCAGCACCCCCTCGGGGGAGTACGAGCAGTACTTC.